These 20 T cell receptor beta chains originate from one sample sequenced in a study of blood T cell repertoires in COVID-19. Generated by immunoSEQ multiplex PCR, the TCRdb table keeps only in-frame clones and is missing some. The table has about 300,000 clones, around 88% seen once. The sequenced sample was peripheral blood. The receptors originated from a man aged 35 to 55 with acute or convalescent COVID-19.

This clone was observed once. The rearrangement links TRBV19 to TRBJ2-3; D is uncertain. CDR1 is LNHDA and CDR2 is SQIVND in the germline V gene (reference sequence). V lost 8 bases to trimming and J lost 0 bases, with 9 bases between them. The CDR3 loop spans 13 amino acids. The CDR3 here is CASEAPSTDTQYF. The DNA for the CDR3 is TGTGCCAGTGAAGCGCCTAGCACAGATACGCAGTATTTT.

The chain carries TRBV9 and TRBJ1-2; a possible D gene is TRBD1 (5 bases). Per germline, CDR1 SGDLS and CDR2 YYNGEE. Trimming took 4 bases from V and 1 from J, leaving 14 bases between them. The CDR3 covers 15 residues. The CDR3 DNA is TGTGCCAGCAGCCCCATGTGGGGGGGTAACTATGGCTACACCTTC. As protein: CASSPMWGGNYGYTF.

The chain couples TRBV6-5 to TRBJ1-5; 10 positions match TRBD1. The CDR3 is 15 residues long. In germline, CDR1 is MNHEY, CDR2 SVGAGI. Germline trimming cut 8 bases from V and 0 bases from J; bases unmatched to any gene: 4. DNA of the CDR3: TGTGCCAGCGACAGGGGGCCCTATAGCAATCAGCCCCAGCATTTT. It specifies CASDRGPYSNQPQHF.

CDR3 region: CASSLYQGRNTEAFF. In nucleotides, the CDR3 is TGTGCCAGCAGCTTATACCAGGGGCGGAACACTGAAGCTTTCTTT. V and J are TRBV11-2 and TRBJ1-1; weak D call: TRBD1 (6 bases). This CDR3 comprises 15 residues. Germline V lookup: CDR1 SGHAT, CDR2 FQNNGV. V was cut by 2 bases and J by 1 base, with 11 bases left in between.

The chain joins TRBV9 to TRBJ2-3, with TRBD2 identical over 10 bases. CDR1 is SGDLS, CDR2 YYNGEE, per germline. With 4 bases clipped from V and 0 bases from J, the junction kept 5 bases outside the gene matches. There are 16 residues in the CDR3. The CDR3 region is CASSRGLAESTDTQYF. The CDR3 nucleotides are TGTGCCAGCAGCCGAGGACTAGCGGAAAGCACAGATACGCAGTATTTT.

The genes are TRBV5-1 and TRBJ2-3; 15 bases match TRBD2. Trimming took 2 bases from V and 2 from J; bases not matched to a gene: 6. The germline CDR1 and CDR2 sequences are SGHRS and YFSETQ. The CDR3 extends over 18 amino acids. DNA of the CDR3: TGCGCCAGCAGCTTCCAGGGACTAGCGGGGGGCCCCACAGATACGCAGTATTTT. Translation: CASSFQGLAGGPTDTQYF. Full variable domain (outside the CDR3, taken from reference TRBV5-1 and TRBJ2-3): KAGVTQTPRYLIKTRGQQVTLSCSPISGHRSVSWYQQTPGQGLQFLFEYFSETQRNKGNFPGRFSGRQFSNSRSEMNVSTLELGDSALYLCASSFQGLAGGPTDTQYFGPGTRLTVL.

The rearrangement uses TRBV27 and TRBJ2-7, with D possibly TRBD2 on 8 matching bases. V lost 5 bases to trimming and J lost 4 bases, with 18 bases between them. The CDR3 spans 15 residues. Per the germline V gene, CDR1 is MNHEY and CDR2 is SMNVEV (reference sequence). CDR3 loop: CASSTRGTSFYEQYF. CDR3 nucleotides: TGTGCCAGCAGTACCAGGGGGACTAGTTTTTACGAGCAGTACTTC.

V usage is TRBV4-1 and J usage is TRBJ1-1; a weak D match, TRBD1 (5 bases). Looked up from germline, CDR1 is MGHRA and CDR2 is YSYEKL. This CDR3 region has 18 residues. The V and J ends lost 1 base and 0 bases respectively, with 18 bases between them. In DNA, the CDR3 is TGCGCCAGCAGCCAAGGAAAGGCAGGGCAAGAGATGAACACTGAAGCTTTCTTT. This codes for CASSQGKAGQEMNTEAFF.

This sequence joins TRBV19 and TRBJ2-2; 7 positions agree with TRBD2. Per the germline V gene, CDR1 is LNHDA and CDR2 is SQIVND (reference sequence). V shed 3 bases and J 4 bases; nucleotides not matched to a gene: 2. There are 14 residues in the CDR3. For the CDR3, the DNA is TGTGCCAGTAGTATTCCGGGGGGCACCGGGGAGCTGTTTTTT. This sequence encodes CASSIPGGTGELFF.

The rearrangement joins TRBV6-4 to TRBJ2-3, with 10 nucleotides matching TRBD1. The V gene's germline CDR1 is MRHNA and CDR2 SNTAGT. The CDR3 is 15 residues long. The ends lost 6 bases at V and 0 bases at J; junction bases unmatched: 3. The CDR3 loop reads CASRRGQGSTDTQYF. CDR3 in DNA: TGTGCCAGCAGAAGGGGACAGGGGAGCACAGATACGCAGTATTTT.

The V and J genes are TRBV11-1 and TRBJ2-7; TRBD2 matches 7 bases. Per germline, CDR1 SGHAT and CDR2 FQDESV (reference sequence). The CDR3 loop spans 14 amino acids. Germline trimming cut 5 bases from V and 4 bases from J; bases unmatched to any gene: 8. Here the CDR3 reads CASSAGLVGYEQYF. DNA for the CDR3: TGTGCCAGCAGCGCCGGACTAGTAGGTTACGAGCAGTACTTC.

This sequence joins TRBV28 and TRBJ1-4; D ambiguous. This CDR3 is built from 12 residues. Germline V gene sequence: CDR1 MDHEN, CDR2 SYDVKM. Trimming left V 6 bases short and J 11 bases short, with 13 bases between. In DNA, the CDR3 is TGTGCCAGCAGATCATCCTTCGGGAAACTGTTTTTT. Translated, it gives CASRSSFGKLFF.

The chain combines TRBV24-1 with TRBJ2-3, with 9 bases that match TRBD2. CDR1 and CDR2 (germline): KGHDR, SFDVKD. The CDR3 loop spans 15 amino acids. J gave up 6 bases and V 0 bases, and 3 bases lay outside the gene matches. The CDR3: CATSDLIAGVDTQYF. CDR3 nucleotide sequence: TGTGCCACCAGTGATTTGATAGCGGGGGTCGATACGCAGTATTTT.

The gene calls are TRBV7-8 and TRBJ2-2; a possible D gene is TRBD1 (6 bases). Looked up from germline, CDR1 is SGHVS and CDR2 is FQNEAQ. Trimming took 5 bases from V and 0 from J, leaving 10 bases between them. This CDR3 has 15 amino acids. The CDR3 sequence: CASSSKGANTGELFF. Here the CDR3 DNA reads TGTGCCAGCAGCAGTAAGGGGGCGAACACCGGGGAGCTGTTTTTT.

V and J are TRBV9 and TRBJ1-3; D gene ambiguous. Per the germline V gene, CDR1 is SGDLS and CDR2 is YYNGEE. The CDR3 has 13 amino acids. The ends were cut back, 0 bases at V and 5 bases at J, with 6 bases in the middle. CDR3: CASSVAGRNTIYF. DNA of the CDR3: TGTGCCAGCAGCGTAGCGGGTAGAAACACCATATATTTT.

The chain has TRBV6-5 and TRBJ1-4; D remains ambiguous. From germline, CDR1 is MNHEY and CDR2 SVGAGI. Trimming shortened V by 10 bases and J by 13 bases, and 13 bases separated the two germline ends. The CDR3 runs to 10 residues. CDR3 in amino acids: CATGLPSLFF. The CDR3 coding sequence is TGTGCCACCGGACTGCCCTCACTGTTTTTT.

The J gene is TRBJ1-3, the V gene TRBV12-3 or TRBV12-4; possibly TRBD1 for D (6 bases). The ends were cut back, 6 bases at V and 9 bases at J, with 9 bases in the middle. The CDR3 loop spans 11 amino acids. The CDR3 nucleotides read TGTGCCAGCAGCTCAGGGGTCACCATATATTTT. Its protein product is CASSSGVTIYF.

The chain employs TRBV7-6 and TRBJ2-3; TRBD1 matches 9 bases. CDR3 length: 16 amino acids. The V and J ends lost 2 bases and 0 bases, in that order; junction bases with no gene match: 3. Germline V lookup: CDR1 SGHVS, CDR2 FNYEAQ. The CDR3 here is CASSLNRGPSTDTQYF. The CDR3 nucleotides are TGTGCCAGCAGCTTAAACAGGGGGCCGAGCACAGATACGCAGTATTTT.

This clone was seen once. The chain couples TRBV7-2 to TRBJ2-1; a weak D match, TRBD1 (5 bases). The CDR3 has 18 amino acids. The germline V gene encodes CDR1 SGHTA and CDR2 FQGNSA. The ends were cut back, 4 bases at V and 12 bases at J, with 31 bases in the middle. This chain's CDR3 is CASSSPRGRWGPSGGQFF. The DNA for the CDR3 is TGTGCCAGCAGCTCCCCACGCGGACGTTGGGGCCCTTCGGGTGGGCAGTTCTTC.

The chain recombines TRBV19 with TRBJ1-2; 7 bases fit TRBD1. The ends lost 7 bases at V and 4 bases at J; junction bases unmatched: 9. This CDR3 contains 14 residues. Germline V gene lookup returns CDR1 LNHDA and CDR2 SQIVND (reference sequence). The chain's CDR3 is CASTPGGSGYGYTF. The CDR3 DNA sequence: TGTGCCAGTACCCCAGGGGGGTCGGGCTATGGCTACACCTTC. Filled out from reference TRBV19 and TRBJ1-2, the complete variable domain reads DGGITQSPKYLFRKEGQNVTLSCEQNLNHDAMYWYRQDPGQGLRLIYYSQIVNDFQKGDIAEGYSVSREKKESFPLTVTSAQKNPTAFYLCASTPGGSGYGYTFGSGTRLTVV.